These 25 T cell receptor beta chains were sequenced from one sample in a study of CD8+ T cells in alopecia areata (dated by TCRdb to the late 2010s). The receptor library was made with the immunoSEQ multiplex PCR assay. To provide template for TCR sequencing, every sample had RNA extracted and reverse transcribed into cDNA. TCRdb re-hosts the immuneACCESS table, in-frame sequences only. Its copies lack some clones; in the studies checked, an unresolved V gene accounts for under half of them, and the cause for the rest is not known. The table shows 200,000 to 300,000 clones here, with no singletons. Together, the top ten hold 1.2% of the sample. Cells from pooled mouse cutaneous lymph nodes were stained for CD4, CD8alpha, NKG2D, NKG2ACE and other markers and then sorted on a BD Influx. Input material: CD4+ T cells sorted from a lymph node. The receptors stem from a C3H/HeJ mouse with alopecia areata. The MHC haplotype that this mouse strain carries is H2-k.

Turning to this clone: The genes and germline here are from mouse. The CDR3 is cut off 4 residues early in the read; its end comes from the germline J gene. V usage is TRBV13-1 and J usage is TRBJ2-1, with 10 nucleotides matching TRBD1. Germline CDR1 and CDR2: NSHNY and SYGAGN. The CDR3 loop spans 15 amino acids. The ends lost 1 base at V and 6 bases at J; junction bases unmatched: 4. The CDR3 DNA, read in part, is TGTGCCAGCAGTGATTCCGGGACAGGGGTTGCT. This encodes CASSDSGTGVA. The full CDR3 sequence reads CASSDSGTGVAEQFF.

This clone has a handful of counts. Gene names denote mouse genes. The observed sequence ends 4 residues before the CDR3 terminus, with the missing tail filled in from the germline J gene. The chain carries TRBV13-3 and TRBJ2-5, with D possibly being TRBD1 (5 bases). The germline V gene encodes CDR1 NNHDY and CDR2 SYVADS. V lost 0 bases and J 3 bases, leaving 8 bases between the germline ends. The CDR3 consists of 14 residues. The part of the CDR3 DNA that was read is TGTGCCAGCAGTGATGCAGGGTTTCAAGAC. It is translated as CASSDAGFQD. Given in full, the CDR3 is CASSDAGFQDTQYF.

A few counts support this clone. Here the gene names and germline are mouse. The read ends 4 residues early relative to the CDR3; the germline J gene fills the gap. The chain couples TRBV19 to TRBJ2-2, with TRBD1 identical over 7 bases. Germline V gene data show CDR1 as FNHDT and CDR2 as SITEND (reference sequence). CDR3 size: 15 residues. Trimming removed 5 bases from V and 4 bases from J; junction bases left unmatched: 8. CDR3 sequence reads: CASSLPGGPTGQLYF. CDR3 bases read: TGTGCCAGCAGCCTTCCAGGGGGACCCACCGGG. The full variable domain, in which reference TRBV19 and TRBJ2-2 provide the parts outside the CDR3, is GGIITQTPKFLIGQEGQKLTLKCQQNFNHDTMYWYRQDSGKGLRLIYYSITENDLQKGDLSEGYDASREKKSSFSLTVTSAQKNEMAVFLCASSLPGGPTGQLYFGEGSKLTVL.

This clone was seen a handful of times. The genes and germline here are from mouse. The read finishes 3 residues shy of the CDR3 end, and the germline J gene is used to complete it. The chain carries TRBV19 and TRBJ1-6; 7 bases map to TRBD1. TRBJ1-6 is classed as an ORF, of uncertain function. The CDR3 has 15 amino acids. V was pared by 4 bases and J by 4 bases, with 5 bases of the junction left unmatched. Germline V CDR1 and CDR2: FNHDT, SITEND (reference sequence). CDR3 in amino acids: CASSSTGLYNSPLYF. The sequenced part of the CDR3 DNA is TGTGCCAGCAGTTCGACAGGGTTGTATAATTCGCCC.

This clone turned up a few times. The genes and germline here are from mouse. With the read ending 3 residues before the CDR3 end, the germline J gene is used to fill in that end. The rearrangement joins TRBV31 to TRBJ1-6; D might be TRBD1 (6 bases). TRBJ1-6 is identified as an open reading frame with a role that is uncertain. CDR3 length equals 12 residues. The germline V and J ends were trimmed by 5 bases and 5 bases, with 7 bases remaining between them. In germline, CDR1 is GKSSPN, CDR2 SITVG. The covered CDR3 bases are TGTGCCTGGGGACAGAATAATTCGCCC. Its protein product is CAWGQNNSP. The CDR3 as a whole reads CAWGQNNSPLYF.

In regard to this clone: Mouse names are used for the genes. The DNA ends 4 residues before the CDR3 does, and the rest of the CDR3 is filled in from the germline J gene. The genes are TRBV31 and TRBJ2-3; D unresolved. There are 13 residues in the CDR3. Germline CDR1 reads GKSSPN; CDR2 reads SITVG. Trimming left V 3 bases short and J 0 bases short, with 7 bases between. The part of the CDR3 DNA that was read is TGTGCCTGGAGACTTTTTAGTGCAGAA. Translated: CAWRLFSAE. The full CDR3 sequence reads CAWRLFSAETLYF.

This clone was counted only a few times. The genes are named according to mouse. Read sequence stops 4 residues before the CDR3 end, and the germline J gene provides the missing end. This chain uses TRBV16 with TRBJ2-4; TRBD2 aligns across 9 bases. Germline values: CDR1 SGHSA, CDR2 FRNQAP. J was trimmed by 0 bases and V by 9 bases; bases with no gene match: 1. There are 13 residues in the CDR3. This CDR3 reads CARTGGSQNTLYF. The part of the CDR3 DNA that was read is TGTGCAAGGACTGGGGGTAGTCAAAAC.

A word on this clone: Mouse germline and gene names are used. The read gets to within 4 residues of the CDR3 end, and the germline J gene fills in the rest. The genes are TRBV1 and TRBJ1-2; 9 bases agree with TRBD1. Trimming removed 4 bases from V and 0 bases from J; junction bases left unmatched: 6. The germline V gene has CDR1 NSQYPW and CDR2 LRSPGD (reference sequence). There are 16 residues in the CDR3. This CDR3 is CTCSGPGTGTNSDYTF. The DNA read from the CDR3 is TGCACCTGCAGTGGTCCCGGGACAGGGACAAACTCC.

For this clone: These gene names are mouse names. The CDR3 is cut off 4 residues early in the read; its end comes from the germline J gene. Other DNA sequences from this sample encode an identical CDR3 as well. The rearrangement links TRBV17 to TRBJ2-2, with TRBD1 matching over 7 bases. With V trimmed by 2 bases and J by 1 base, 1 base remained unmatched. The germline CDR1 and CDR2 sequences are MNHDT and YYDKIL. The CDR3 sequence is 15 residues long. CDR3 DNA, as far as it was read: TGTGCTAGCAGTAGATCAGGGGGAAACACCGGG. It codes for CASSRSGGNTG. The whole CDR3 sequence is CASSRSGGNTGQLYF.

As to this clone: Gene and germline names: mouse. The chain's CDR3 is CASSFTGSAETLYF. Partial CDR3 DNA: TGTGCCAGCAGCTTCACAGGTAGTGCAGAA. The chain links TRBV14 to TRBJ2-3; D may be TRBD1 (5 bases). Read data end 4 residues before the CDR3 end; the end is taken from the germline J gene. Germline V gene sequence: CDR1 SGHDT, CDR2 FRDEAV. The CDR3 has 14 residues. V was trimmed by 5 bases and J by 0 bases, leaving 10 bases between them.

This clone was seen only a few times. The genes and germline here are from mouse. Read coverage stops 3 residues before the CDR3 terminus; the germline J gene supplies the remainder. V and J are TRBV31 and TRBJ1-6; D may be TRBD1 (6 bases). TRBJ1-6 is an ORF, with its function uncertain. Germline values: CDR1 GKSSPN, CDR2 SITVG. The CDR3 consists of 13 residues. The ends were cut back, 1 base at V and 8 bases at J, with 9 bases in the middle. CDR3 DNA, as far as it was read: TGTGCCTGGAGTCGGGGGGCTGATTCGCCC. It encodes CAWSRGADSP. The entire CDR3 reads CAWSRGADSPLYF.

In its sample, this clone was seen a few times. The genes are named according to mouse. The read gets to within 3 residues of the CDR3 end, and the germline J gene fills in the rest. In the same sample, other DNA sequences code for this CDR3. The rearrangement joins TRBV13-1 to TRBJ1-6, with 7 nucleotides matching TRBD1. TRBJ1-6 falls under the ORF class, with uncertain function. Germline loops: CDR1 NSHNY, CDR2 SYGAGN. V lost 2 bases to trimming and J lost 4 bases; unmatched junction nucleotides: 3. The CDR3 has 15 amino acids. The CDR3 loop reads CASSEQGGYNSPLYF. The DNA read from the CDR3 is TGTGCCAGCAGTGAGCAGGGGGGTTATAATTCGCCC.

With regard to this clone: The gene names here belong to mouse. The DNA ends 4 residues before the CDR3 does, and the rest of the CDR3 is filled in from the germline J gene. The sample contains more than one DNA sequence encoding this CDR3. This chain connects TRBV1 to TRBJ2-5, with 11 bases that match TRBD2. This CDR3 comprises 15 residues. V shed 3 bases, J shed 2 bases, and the junction held 1 base outside the gene matches. Germline lookup yields CDR1 NSQYPW and CDR2 LRSPGD (reference sequence). This chain's CDR3 is CTCSAGTGGQDTQYF. The CDR3 bases that were read are TGCACCTGCAGTGCCGGGACTGGGGGCCAAGAC.

As concerns this clone: Genes and germline come from the mouse. The read terminates 4 residues ahead of where the CDR3 ends, so the germline J gene completes it. This sample includes further DNA sequences coding for the same CDR3. This chain joins TRBV5 and TRBJ2-1, with 8 bases identical to TRBD1. The CDR3 runs to 15 residues. Germline V CDR1 and CDR2: LGHNA, YNLKQL (reference sequence). The V segment lost 0 bases and the J segment 3 bases; nucleotides outside the gene matches: 1. The sequenced CDR3 bases are TGTGCCAGCAGCCAAGAGACAGGGGTCTATGCT. It translates to CASSQETGVYA. The whole CDR3 sequence reads CASSQETGVYAEQFF.

This clone was recorded a few times. Genes and germline are mouse. Sequencing ends 4 residues short of the CDR3 end; the germline J gene provides the rest. This chain joins TRBV3 and TRBJ1-1; 7 positions match TRBD1. This CDR3 contains 14 residues. The V segment lost 6 bases and the J segment 3 bases; nucleotides outside the gene matches: 7. CDR1 and CDR2 (germline): SNHLY, FYNGKV (reference sequence). CDR3 region: CASSPDREDTEVFF. The part of the CDR3 DNA that was read is TGTGCCAGCAGTCCCGACAGGGAGGACACA.

A word on this clone: The genes and germline here are from mouse. The read is 4 residues too short to cover the CDR3 end, so that end is filled in from the germline J gene. The sample contains more than one DNA sequence encoding this CDR3. V usage is TRBV1 and J usage is TRBJ1-2, with 9 bases matching TRBD1. The V segment lost 5 bases and the J segment 2 bases; nucleotides outside the gene matches: 3. The CDR3 has 14 residues. Germline CDR1 and CDR2: NSQYPW and LRSPGD (reference sequence). The covered CDR3 bases are TGCACCTGCAGTCCTGGACAGGGGAACTCC. Translated: CTCSPGQGNS. The entire CDR3 is CTCSPGQGNSDYTF.

Concerning this clone itself: Genes here carry mouse names. Other DNA variants within this sample encode the same CDR3. CDR3 DNA (partial): TGCACCTGCAGTGCAGACCAGGGCGGGGAC. Amino acid sequence: CTCSADQGGD. In full, the CDR3 is CTCSADQGGDTQYF. The chain employs TRBV1 and TRBJ2-5; D might be TRBD1 (5 bases). The read terminates 4 residues before the CDR3 end, so the remaining end is supplied by the germline J gene. The germline V gene has CDR1 NSQYPW and CDR2 LRSPGD (reference sequence). The CDR3 consists of 14 residues.

This clone was recorded a few times. Gene names denote mouse genes. The observed sequence ends 4 residues before the CDR3 terminus, with the missing tail filled in from the germline J gene. The gene calls are TRBV13-3 and TRBJ2-2; TRBD2 matches 10 bases. Germline loops: CDR1 NNHDY, CDR2 SYVADS. The CDR3 has 15 residues. The V gene end was trimmed by 4 bases and the J gene end by 2 bases; junction bases not matched to a gene: 2. Partial CDR3 DNA: TGTGCCAGCAGTCTGGGGGGGCGCAACACCGGG. This translates into CASSLGGRNTG. The full-length CDR3 reads as CASSLGGRNTGQLYF.

This clone was observed a handful of times. The listed genes are named as in mouse. The CDR3 end falls 4 residues outside the read, so it is completed with the germline J gene. At the DNA level, this CDR3 is encoded by other sequences in the same sample as well. The chain recombines TRBV13-1 with TRBJ2-3; D is possibly TRBD2 (6 bases). V lost 0 bases and J 1 base, leaving 9 bases between the germline ends. Per germline, CDR1 NSHNY and CDR2 SYGAGN. The CDR3 length is 15 residues. CDR3 region: CASSDERGGAETLYF. The sequenced part of the CDR3 DNA is TGTGCCAGCAGTGATGAACGGGGGGGTGCAGAA.

This clone showed up just a few times. The listed genes are named as in mouse. The read terminates 4 residues before the CDR3 end, so the remaining end is supplied by the germline J gene. The genes are TRBV5 and TRBJ2-2; the D gene is possibly TRBD1 (6 bases). Between the trimmed V and J ends, which lost 0 bases and 1 base, there was a span of 9 bases. Germline CDR1 LGHNA, CDR2 YNLKQL (reference sequence). This CDR3 has 16 amino acids. The sequenced part of the CDR3 DNA is TGTGCCAGCAGCCAAGAATGGGACATAAACACCGGG. Its translation is CASSQEWDINTG. The entire CDR3 reads CASSQEWDINTGQLYF.

Of note for this clone: Gene names and germline match the mouse. Read data end 4 residues before the CDR3 end; the end is taken from the germline J gene. The genes are TRBV31 and TRBJ2-5, with 10 bases fitting TRBD2. V gave up 8 bases and J gave up 0 bases; unmatched junction bases: 5. The CDR3 extends over 14 amino acids. Looked up from germline, CDR1 is GKSSPN and CDR2 is SITVG. Here the CDR3 reads CARDWGFNQDTQYF. The CDR3 bases that were read are TGTGCCCGGGACTGGGGTTTTAACCAAGAC. Drawing the rest from reference TRBV31 and TRBJ2-5, the complete variable domain is AQTIHQWPVAEIKAVGSPLSLGCTIKGKSSPNLYWYWQATGGTLQQLFYSITVGQVESVVQLNLSASRPKDDQFILSTEKLLLSHSGFYLCARDWGFNQDTQYFGPGTRLLVL.

This clone was seen a few times. Germline and genes: mouse. The CDR3 goes on 4 residues after the read ends, and that part is filled in from the germline J gene. Other nucleotide sequences from this sample produce the same CDR3. The genes are TRBV31 and TRBJ2-5, with 9 bases that match TRBD2. CDR1 is GKSSPN, CDR2 SITVG, per germline. The CDR3 is 14 residues long. V lost 0 bases, J lost 2 bases, and 0 bases stayed unmatched. CDR3: CAWSLWGGQDTQYF. The sequenced CDR3 bases are TGTGCCTGGAGTCTCTGGGGGGGCCAAGAC.

This clone showed up just a few times. Here the gene names and germline are mouse. The read is 4 residues too short to cover the CDR3 end, so that end is filled in from the germline J gene. V gene TRBV19 combines with J gene TRBJ2-1; no definite D call. Trimming left V 4 bases short and J 6 bases short, with 11 bases between. Looked up from germline, CDR1 is FNHDT and CDR2 is SITEND (reference sequence). This CDR3 comprises 13 residues. Here the CDR3 reads CASSLKIGAEQFF. The DNA read from the CDR3 is TGTGCCAGCAGTCTCAAAATAGGTGCT.

This clone was seen a few times. Gene names refer to mouse genes. CDR3 region: CASSQDWDRGGYEQYF. Incomplete CDR3 DNA: TGTGCCAGCAGCCAAGATTGGGACAGGGGGGGTTAT. The chain employs TRBV5 and TRBJ2-7, with TRBD1 identical over 11 bases. The read ends 4 residues early relative to the CDR3; the germline J gene fills the gap. In germline, CDR1 is LGHNA, CDR2 YNLKQL (reference sequence). The CDR3 sequence is 16 residues long.

This clone was detected only a few times. Gene names are mouse gene names. The CDR3 is cut off 4 residues early in the read; its end comes from the germline J gene. The same CDR3 arises from other DNA sequences in this sample as well. J is TRBJ1-2 and V is TRBV5; maybe TRBD1 (6 bases). Looked up from germline, CDR1 is LGHNA and CDR2 is YNLKQL (reference sequence). V was shortened by 0 bases and J by 0 bases, with 8 bases between the two germline ends. CDR3 length equals 15 residues. The sequenced CDR3 bases are TGTGCCAGCAGCCAAGAGGGGGCCGCAAACTCC. It is translated as CASSQEGAANS. The entire CDR3 sequence reads CASSQEGAANSDYTF.